These 14 T cell receptor beta chains originate from one sample sequenced in a study of T cell responses to AZD1222 COVID-19 vaccine. The table came from immunoSEQ multiplex PCR; TCRdb's copy has only in-frame clones and leaves some out. The sample has 75,000 to 90,000 clones, about 85% seen once. Here the sequenced sample was peripheral blood, taken on day 0 of AZD1222 vaccination. The receptor source for this set is an adult in good health.

This clone was detected only once. The V call is TRBV5-8, the J call TRBJ1-3; 8 bases are a match to TRBD1. Germline-derived CDR1 and CDR2 are SGHTS and YDEGEE. Unmatched junction bases numbered 12, after V lost 4 bases and J lost 0 bases. The CDR3 covers 18 residues. The CDR3 DNA reads as TGTGCCAGCAGCGACCCGGACAGGGCTTCCCTCTCTGGAAACACCATATATTTT. This gives the protein CASSDPDRASLSGNTIYF.

This sequence joins TRBV5-1 and TRBJ2-2; TRBD1 might be the D (5 bases). V was clipped by 0 bases and J by 3 bases, with 15 bases between them. This CDR3 is built from 17 residues. Per the germline V gene, CDR1 is SGHRS and CDR2 is YFSETQ. CDR3 in amino acids: CASSLEPVGAHTGELFF. The CDR3 nucleotides read TGCGCCAGCAGCTTGGAACCCGTAGGGGCGCACACCGGGGAGCTGTTTTTT.

The chain carries TRBV5-1 and TRBJ1-6; D is ambiguous. V was clipped by 0 bases and J by 9 bases, with 16 bases between them. Germline CDR1 SGHRS, CDR2 YFSETQ. The CDR3 contains 16 residues. DNA for the CDR3: TGCGCCAGCAGCTTGGATGCCAGTCTGATGGGTTCACCCCTCCACTTT. Encoded protein: CASSLDASLMGSPLHF.

The rearrangement links TRBV6-5 to TRBJ2-7, with D perhaps TRBD2 (6 bases). The CDR3 is made up of 12 amino acids. V lost 6 bases to trimming and J lost 7 bases, with 13 bases between them. In germline, CDR1 is MNHEY, CDR2 SVGAGI. The CDR3 nucleotides read TGTGCCAGCAGGACGGGGGATCGGGAGCAGTACTTC. This translates into CASRTGDREQYF.

This chain joins TRBV6-5 and TRBJ2-7; D gene uncertain. The CDR3 contains 14 residues. Germline V gives CDR1 MNHEY, CDR2 SVGAGI. Trimming left V 6 bases short and J 3 bases short, with 15 bases between. This CDR3 is CASRPSGGDYEQYF. In DNA, the CDR3 is TGTGCCAGCAGACCGTCGGGCGGTGACTACGAGCAGTACTTC.

The chain combines TRBV10-3 with TRBJ1-3; D might be TRBD1 (6 bases). This CDR3 is 15 amino acids long. The germline CDR1 and CDR2 sequences are ENHRY and SYGVKD. The V gene lost 7 bases and the J gene lost 0 bases, with 13 bases spanning the gap. In DNA, the CDR3 is TGTGCCATCACTGGACAGCTGAGCTCTGGAAACACCATATATTTT. Encoded protein: CAITGQLSSGNTIYF.

This chain uses TRBV18 with TRBJ2-2, with D uncertain. The CDR3 is 13 residues long. CDR1 is KGHSH and CDR2 is LQKENI in the germline V gene. The ends were cut back, 2 bases at V and 4 bases at J, with 5 bases in the middle. In nucleotides, the CDR3 is TGTGCCAGCTCACCAAGGTCCACCGGGGAGCTGTTTTTT. It is translated as CASSPRSTGELFF.

The chain couples TRBV11-3 to TRBJ2-1; D gene unclear. Per germline, CDR1 SGHNT and CDR2 YENEEA. The CDR3 is 14 amino acids. Deletions cut 1 base from V and 6 bases from J, with 10 bases between. The CDR3 protein is CASSLVPGSNEQFF. In DNA, the CDR3 is TGTGCCAGCAGCTTAGTCCCGGGCTCCAATGAGCAGTTCTTC. The full variable domain, with the rest looked up from reference TRBV11-3 and TRBJ2-1, is EAGVVQSPRYKIIEKKQPVAFWCNPISGHNTLYWYLQNLGQGPELLIRYENEEAVDDSQLPKDRFSAERLKGVDSTLKIQPAELGDSAVYLCASSLVPGSNEQFFGPGTRLTVL.

The genes are TRBV19 and TRBJ2-7; possibly TRBD1 for D (5 bases). The germline V gene has CDR1 LNHDA and CDR2 SQIVND (reference sequence). This CDR3 comprises 13 residues. Trimming shortened V by 8 bases and J by 5 bases, and 16 bases separated the two germline ends. The DNA for the CDR3 is TGTGCCAGTTTAGACCGGACACGGGACGAGCAGTACTTC. It is translated as CASLDRTRDEQYF.

The chain employs TRBV6-2 or TRBV6-3 and TRBJ2-1; D gene ambiguous. V was trimmed by 6 bases and J by 6 bases, leaving 6 bases between them. The germline V gene has CDR1 MNHEY and CDR2 SVGEGT. This CDR3 spans 11 amino acids. Written as DNA, the CDR3 is TGTGCCAGCAGCGATGGCAATGAGCAGTTCTTC. This gives the protein CASSDGNEQFF.

This clone was counted a single time. The chain recombines TRBV4-3 with TRBJ2-5; TRBD1 is a possible D gene (5 bases). The V gene's germline CDR1 is LGHNA and CDR2 YSLEER. The CDR3 loop spans 15 amino acids. V was cut by 1 base and J by 2 bases, with 11 bases left in between. Here the CDR3 DNA reads TGCGCCAGCAGCCAAGGGGCAGGGAAACAAGAGACCCAGTACTTC. Amino acids: CASSQGAGKQETQYF.

The chain joins TRBV9 to TRBJ2-3; 13 bases are shared with TRBD2. This CDR3 spans 14 amino acids. Unmatched junction bases numbered 1, after V lost 3 bases and J lost 6 bases. CDR1 is SGDLS, CDR2 YYNGEE, per germline. CDR3 nucleotides: TGTGCCAGCAGCGGACTAGCGGGGGGCGATACGCAGTATTTT. Its translation: CASSGLAGGDTQYF.

The V gene is TRBV11-1, the J gene TRBJ2-2; TRBD1 is a possible D gene (6 bases). The CDR3 length is 13 residues. Trimming left V 5 bases short and J 10 bases short, with 14 bases between. Germline V gives CDR1 SGHAT, CDR2 FQDESV (reference sequence). The CDR3 protein is CASSPHRDKELFF. The CDR3 region has the DNA TGTGCCAGCAGCCCCCACAGGGACAAGGAGCTGTTTTTT.

The chain uses TRBV9 and TRBJ1-1; perhaps TRBD1 as D (5 bases). Per the germline V gene, CDR1 is SGDLS and CDR2 is YYNGEE. The CDR3 sequence is 15 residues long. Deletions cut 4 bases from V and 1 base from J, with 14 bases between. CDR3 nucleotides: TGTGCCAGCAGCATAACCGGGACGGGGAACACTGAAGCTTTCTTT. Translation gives CASSITGTGNTEAFF.